The present T cell receptor beta chain was sequenced within a study of T cells in Graves' hyperthyroidism and ophthalmopathy. This clonotype was detected many times. Antigen specificity is unknown. V was clipped by 5 bases and J by 0 bases; unmatched bases: 9. Germline V CDR1 and CDR2: SEHNR, FQNEAQ (reference sequence). The CDR3 runs to 18 residues. From RNA transcripts, TCR beta CDR3 regions were amplified. A first-round RT-PCR of the TCR CDR3 used the HTBI primer set. One entry per CDR3 protein results from TCRdb running MiXCR on the multiplex PCR reads. Of roughly 800,000 distinct CDR3 sequences listed, about two fifths are singletons. Findings and limits, study-wide: Expanded thyroid clonotypes (above 0.001) were mostly also found in blood.

The source of the PBMCs was roughly 10 ml of fresh peripheral blood. J is TRBJ2-6 and V is TRBV7-9, with 8 bases lining up with TRBD1. Source material: blood. The receptor was isolated from a man aged 18 to 29 with Graves' hyperthyroidism. In DNA form, the CDR3 reads TGTGCCAGCAGCCCCAGACAGGGGACCAACTCTGGGGCCAACGTCCTGACTTTC. This translates into CASSPRQGTNSGANVLTF.